This is a list of T cell receptor beta chains from one sample in a study of T cells after yellow fever vaccination. Using its own MiXCR run on the 5' RACE reads, TCRdb lists one record per CDR3 protein. The sample shows some 670,000 distinct CDR3 sequences, approximately 13% of them seen only once. Sequencing was performed on PBMCs, taken on the day of the yellow fever booster vaccination. These receptors all come from a man aged 25 to 45 who received the YFV17D yellow fever vaccine. CDR3s include the opening cysteine and the closing phenylalanine or tryptophan. A D gene is named only where the DNA matches it firmly. Clone size is not always given. Where it is, it says once, few, many or a class for expanded clones.

V gene,D gene,J gene,clone size,CDR3 length,CDR3 DNA,CDR3 protein
TRBV12-3/TRBV12-4,TRBD2,TRBJ2-7,many,14,TGTGCCAGCACCTCTCTAGCGGGAGCTGGGGAGCAGTACTTC,CASTSLAGAGEQYF
TRBV24-1,-,TRBJ2-1,many,12,TGTGCCACCAGTGACTGGAGACAAGAGCAGTTCTTC,CATSDWRQEQFF
TRBV28,-,TRBJ2-7,few,15,TGTGCCAGCAGAGAAGCGGGACAGACCTTCTACGAGCAGTACTTC,CASREAGQTFYEQYF
TRBV7-9,-,TRBJ1-2,-,15,TGTGCCAGCAGCTTAGTAGCAGGGAAAATTCATGGCTACACCTTC,CASSLVAGKIHGYTF
TRBV18,TRBD1,TRBJ2-7,-,15,TGTGCCAGCTCTCAAGGGACAGTCTTGAGCTACGAGCAGTACTTC,CASSQGTVLSYEQYF
TRBV27,-,TRBJ2-7,few,13,TGTGCCAGCAGTCTCTGGAGCTCCTACGAGCAGTACTTC,CASSLWSSYEQYF
TRBV12-3/TRBV12-4,-,TRBJ2-3,-,15,TGTGCCAGCAGTTTATTGGGGGGAGAGACAGATACGCAGTATTTT,CASSLLGGETDTQYF
TRBV10-2,-,TRBJ1-1,-,12,TGCGCCAGCAGTGAGACCCACTCAGAGGCTTTCTTT,CASSETHSEAFF
TRBV20-1,-,TRBJ2-5,-,9,TGCAGTGATTTGGAGACCCAGTACTTC,CSDLETQYF
TRBV28,-,TRBJ1-6,few,13,TGTGCCAGCAGTCTCCTGGGTAATTCACCCCTCCACTTT,CASSLLGNSPLHF
TRBV3-1,-,TRBJ2-5,few,17,TGTGCCAGCAGCCAAGGGGGACGGCTTACTATCCAAGAGACCCAGTACTTC,CASSQGGRLTIQETQYF
TRBV20-1,-,TRBJ1-4,few,15,TGCAGTGCTAGCCCCCCCGCCGCCTTTAATGAAAAACTGTTTTTT,CSASPPAAFNEKLFF
TRBV20-1,-,TRBJ1-4,-,14,TGCAGTGCTAGCCCCCCGGGACTGCCAGAAAAACTGTTTTTT,CSASPPGLPEKLFF
TRBV20-1,-,TRBJ1-2,-,11,TGCAGTGCTCTAGACGGATATGGCTACACCTTC,CSALDGYGYTF
TRBV3-1,-,TRBJ2-1,few,13,TGTGCCAGCAGCCGAAACACAGTCAATGAGCAGTTCTTC,CASSRNTVNEQFF
TRBV19,-,TRBJ2-1,few,15,TGTGCCAGTAGTAGAACGCGGGCTCAGGGCAATGAGCAGTTCTTC,CASSRTRAQGNEQFF
TRBV4-3,-,TRBJ2-7,-,16,TGCGCCAGCAGCCAAGATCGGAGCGCGTCTGGCTACGAGCAGTACTTC,CASSQDRSASGYEQYF
TRBV25-1,TRBD2,TRBJ2-7,many,14,TGTGCCAGCAGTAAAGCGGGAGTCTCCAACGAGCAGTACTTC,CASSKAGVSNEQYF
TRBV10-3,-,TRBJ1-1,few,15,TGTGCCATCAGTGAGTCGAAGCCAGCGACCACTGAAGCTTTCTTT,CAISESKPATTEAFF
TRBV12-3/TRBV12-4,-,TRBJ1-2,few,13,TGTGCCAGCAGTTTCCAGAACCTCTATGGCTACACCTTC,CASSFQNLYGYTF
TRBV5-4,-,TRBJ2-7,-,16,TGTGCCAGCAGCTTGTACGGGGAGGTGGGGGTTGGGGAGCAGTACTTC,CASSLYGEVGVGEQYF
TRBV18,-,TRBJ2-7,few,15,TGTGCCAGCTCCCCGGCGGACAGATTGCTATACGAGCAGTACTTC,CASSPADRLLYEQYF